This T cell receptor (beta chain) derives from a study of identical twins. Study observations and caveats: The study based its conclusions on cross-sectional statistical analysis and did not follow the same donors. Insertions were fewer in abundant cord blood beta clonotypes, whereas memory repertoires showed none of this pattern.

Healthy Caucasian individuals made up all the donors. The ends were cut back, 5 bases at V and 1 base at J, with 15 bases in the middle. This CDR3 comprises 15 residues. Germline V gene sequence: CDR1 LGHNA, CDR2 YNFKEQ. cDNA molecules carried unique molecular identifiers, and template switching added a universal primer site. MiXCR, applied by TCRdb to the 5' RACE reads, yields one record per CDR3 protein. In the table there are 1.5 million to 2 million distinct CDR3 sequences, 32% of which are singletons. This clonotype was observed many times. Its target is unknown. Sequences were obtained from cord blood. This clonotype was sampled from a newborn girl in good health. The rearrangement joins TRBV4-2 to TRBJ2-7; possibly TRBD2 for D (6 bases). The CDR3 region is CASSEATGLSYEQYF. Here the CDR3 DNA reads TGTGCCAGCAGCGAAGCGACGGGACTTTCCTACGAGCAGTACTTC.